The 16 T cell receptor beta chains below all came from one sample that was sequenced in a study of early T cells in non-severe SARS-CoV-2 infection. TCRdb redid the calling of the 5' RACE reads with MiXCR, one entry per CDR3 protein. The sample carries 29,000 or so distinct CDR3 sequences, approximately 4.8% recorded once. Sequencing input: whole blood. The receptors stem from an adult who was a healthcare worker with PCR-confirmed SARS-CoV-2 infection or an uninfected control (not recorded which).

J is TRBJ2-1 and V is TRBV12-3 or TRBV12-4, with TRBD2 identical over 10 bases. V shed 6 bases and J 7 bases; nucleotides not matched to a gene: 9. The CDR3 has 15 amino acids. The CDR3 loop reads CASSWSGGALNEQFF. The CDR3 DNA reads as TGTGCCAGCAGCTGGAGCGGGGGGGCTTTGAATGAGCAGTTCTTC.

This clonotype was recorded at least ten times. This sequence joins TRBV20-1 and TRBJ2-3; 8 positions match TRBD2. Looked up from germline, CDR1 is DFQATT and CDR2 is SNEGSKA (reference sequence). This CDR3 contains 14 residues. The V gene end was trimmed by 3 bases and the J gene end by 2 bases; junction bases not matched to a gene: 4. CDR3: CSASTSGPTDTQYF. The CDR3 DNA is TGCAGTGCTAGTACTAGCGGCCCCACAGATACGCAGTATTTT.

Comments on this clonotype: This may arise from a read error, as a much more abundant clone is one base away. The CDR3 region is CSAEDYSYNGQFF. The CDR3 nucleotides are TGCAGTGCCGAAGACTACTCCTACAATGGGCAGTTCTTC. This chain connects TRBV20-1 to TRBJ2-1; a possible D gene is TRBD2 (5 bases). CDR3 size: 13 residues. In germline, CDR1 is DFQATT, CDR2 SNEGSKA (reference sequence).

This clonotype was detected ten times or more. This chain uses TRBV6-4 with TRBJ2-3, with D unclear. This CDR3 comprises 13 residues. V shed 3 bases and J shed 0 bases, with 4 bases lying between them. Germline V gene lookup returns CDR1 MRHNA and CDR2 SNTAGT. CDR3 in DNA: TGTGCCAGCAGTGAAAAGAGCACAGATACGCAGTATTTT. Protein: CASSEKSTDTQYF.

The chain couples TRBV5-1 to TRBJ1-2; D perhaps matches TRBD1 (5 bases). This CDR3 is built from 15 residues. Between the trimmed V and J ends, which lost 0 bases and 3 bases, there was a span of 12 bases. Germline values: CDR1 SGHRS, CDR2 YFSETQ. The CDR3 reads CASSLGGGRDYGYTF. The CDR3 bases are TGCGCCAGCAGCTTGGGGGGCGGAAGAGACTATGGCTACACCTTC.

This clonotype was recorded at least ten times. The chain uses TRBV29-1 and TRBJ1-2, with no clear D. The CDR3 consists of 9 residues. Germline V CDR1 and CDR2: SQVTM, ANQGSEA. The V gene lost 8 bases and the J gene lost 7 bases, with 8 bases spanning the gap. As DNA, the CDR3 is TGCAGCTCCGATGGTGGCTACACCTTC. It codes for CSSDGGYTF.

With respect to this clonotype: A much more abundant neighbour one base away suggests this may be a read error. The J gene is TRBJ2-7, the V gene TRBV10-2; D gene ambiguous. The CDR3 loop spans 11 amino acids. Deletions cut 7 bases from V and 3 bases from J, with 7 bases between. Germline CDR1 is WSHSY and CDR2 is SAAADI. CDR3: CASTTLYEQYF. In DNA, the CDR3 is TGCGCCAGCACTACCCTCTACGAGCAGTACTTC.

This clonotype came up many times. The rearrangement uses TRBV10-3 and TRBJ1-4; D not certain. Germline CDR1 reads ENHRY; CDR2 reads SYGVKD. The CDR3 runs to 13 residues. V was pared by 4 bases and J by 4 bases, with 7 bases between. The CDR3: CAISVRDNEKLFF. CDR3 nucleotides: TGTGCCATCAGTGTAAGGGATAATGAAAAACTGTTTTTT.

This clonotype was counted many times. The rearrangement joins TRBV20-1 to TRBJ2-7; D call uncertain. The CDR3 is 13 amino acids. Germline values: CDR1 DFQATT, CDR2 SNEGSKA (reference sequence). The V gene lost 7 bases and the J gene lost 4 bases, with 17 bases spanning the gap. Here the CDR3 reads CSGAISPIYEQYF. The CDR3 coding sequence is TGCAGTGGCGCGATCTCCCCCATATACGAGCAGTACTTC.

The sample holds many counts of this clonotype. This sequence joins TRBV2 and TRBJ2-7; 10 bases map to TRBD1. J gave up 6 bases and V 3 bases, and 5 bases lay outside the gene matches. This CDR3 is built from 14 residues. The germline V gene encodes CDR1 SNHLY and CDR2 FYNNEI. The CDR3 here is CASSDGTGVLEQYF. DNA of the CDR3: TGTGCCAGCAGTGACGGGACAGGGGTCCTCGAGCAGTACTTC.

This clonotype was recorded at least ten times. This sequence joins TRBV7-2 and TRBJ1-5; tentatively, D is TRBD1 (5 bases). V gave up 3 bases and J gave up 1 base, with 10 bases separating them. The germline V gene has CDR1 SGHTA and CDR2 FQGNSA. The CDR3 loop spans 15 amino acids. CDR3 amino acids: CASSFSGASNQPQHF. CDR3 DNA: TGTGCCAGCAGCTTCTCCGGGGCCAGCAATCAGCCCCAGCATTTT.

This clonotype was observed many times. The chain joins TRBV14 to TRBJ1-1, with D unclear. Trimming pared 4 bases from V and 4 bases from J, leaving 10 bases between. CDR1 and CDR2 (germline): SGHDN, FVKESK. CDR3 size: 13 residues. The CDR3 protein is CASSPSGLTEAFF. DNA for the CDR3: TGTGCCAGCAGCCCCTCGGGCCTCACTGAAGCTTTCTTT.

The J gene is TRBJ2-6, the V gene TRBV6-6; D gene unclear. V was trimmed by 5 bases and J by 0 bases, leaving 11 bases between them. The length of the CDR3 is 16 residues. Germline CDR1 MNHNY, CDR2 SVGAGI (reference sequence). CDR3 in DNA: TGTGCCAGCAGTGCAGGACGGTCCTCTGGGGCCAACGTCCTGACTTTC. Amino acids: CASSAGRSSGANVLTF.

This clonotype was seen a few times. CDR3 DNA sequence: TGTGCCAGCAGTTATTACTCGGACCCTACCAAAAACATTCAGTACTTC. Translated, it gives CASSYYSDPTKNIQYF. The J gene is TRBJ2-4, the V gene TRBV7-9; D unclear. The ends were cut back, 6 bases at V and 2 bases at J, with 17 bases in the middle. Germline CDR1 reads SEHNR; CDR2 reads FQNEAQ (reference sequence). The CDR3 is made up of 16 amino acids.

This clonotype was recorded at least ten times. V and J are TRBV7-9 and TRBJ1-2; no clear D gene. Trimming removed 1 base from V and 4 bases from J, with 7 bases in between. The germline V gene encodes CDR1 SEHNR and CDR2 FQNEAQ (reference sequence). The CDR3 covers 13 residues. The CDR3 sequence is CASSLGEFYGYTF. The CDR3 DNA sequence: TGTGCCAGCAGCTTAGGGGAATTCTATGGCTACACCTTC.

The sample holds many counts of this clonotype. The chain joins TRBV6-2 or TRBV6-3 to TRBJ1-2, with TRBD1 identical over 8 bases. From germline, CDR1 is MNHEY and CDR2 SVGEGT. The CDR3 covers 15 residues. Trimming cost V 2 bases and J 8 bases; bases outside gene matches: 10. DNA for the CDR3: TGTGCCAGCAGTTACGGCTGGGACAGGCGCGGAGGCTACACCTTC. This sequence encodes CASSYGWDRRGGYTF.